The present entry profiles one T cell receptor (beta chain) with its context. Per the study methods: Amplified reference gene primers provided the basis for estimating nucleated cell counts. TCRdb keeps only in-frame clones here, not all; method: immunoSEQ multiplex PCR. V and J calls and clone size are copied from that table; D and trimming were computed from the DNA. The data show approximately 260,000 clones, with 85% to 90% seen just once and about 4.6% held by the top ten. The data were taken from a study of blood T cell repertoires in COVID-19. Across the study: The United States, Italy and Spain provided the acute and convalescent COVID-19 samples. Sample material is recorded as cDNA or gDNA derived from T cells, B-cell-depleted T cells, or PBMCs.

The CDR3 covers 13 residues. Germline CDR1 reads SGHVS; CDR2 reads FNYEAQ. V lost 1 base and J lost 7; bases outside the gene matches: 3. This TCR came from a woman in her thirties or forties who had recovered from COVID-19. The specimen was peripheral blood. The chain recombines TRBV7-6 with TRBJ1-2, with 7 bases identical to TRBD1. The CDR3 loop reads CASSLETGRGYTF. The CDR3 DNA reads TGTGCCAGCAGCTTAGAGACAGGGCGTGGCTACACCTTC.